The clone carrying this T cell receptor beta chain was observed many times. The data were taken from a study of prognosis after radiotherapy for stage I lung cancer. The TCR beta CDR3 region was amplified from genomic DNA, with two rounds of multiplex PCR being used for the amplification. Initially, in first-round PCR, primers specific to each TRBV and TRBJ gene were used. TCRdb itself ran the multiplex PCR reads through MiXCR, one entry per CDR3 protein. The sample consists of 30,000 to 40,000 distinct CDR3 sequences, around 30% of them appearing once. There are 14 residues in the CDR3. V was cut by 1 base and J by 2 bases, with 7 bases left in between. Germline CDR1 SGHRS, CDR2 YFSETQ.

J is TRBJ1-3 and V is TRBV5-1; no definite D call. The sample consisted of PBMCs, taken before or after stereotactic body radiation therapy (not recorded which). This TCR derives from a donor over 45 with non-small cell lung cancer. This CDR3 is CASSLTVTGNTIYF. The CDR3, as DNA: TGCGCCAGCAGCTTGACGGTAACTGGAAACACCATATATTTT.